The sample holds many counts of the clone carrying this T cell receptor (beta chain). This entry is derived from a study of T cells in Graves' hyperthyroidism and ophthalmopathy. From RNA transcripts, TCR beta CDR3 regions were amplified. Researchers ran a first-round RT-PCR on the TCR CDR3 using the HTBI primer set. MiXCR, run by TCRdb on the multiplex PCR reads, gives a single entry per CDR3 protein. Among about 100,000 distinct CDR3 sequences listed, 16% were seen once. The ends were cut back, 0 bases at V and 1 base at J, with 15 bases in the middle. CDR3 length: 16 residues. Per germline, CDR1 DFQATT and CDR2 SNEGSKA (reference sequence).

The sequence derives from a woman in her fifties or sixties with Graves' hyperthyroidism. The chain uses TRBV20-1 and TRBJ1-1; weak D call: TRBD1 (5 bases). Source material: blood. The CDR3 here is CSARDVLAGTNTEAFF. Here the CDR3 DNA reads TGCAGTGCTAGAGATGTATTAGCAGGGACGAACACTGAAGCTTTCTTT.